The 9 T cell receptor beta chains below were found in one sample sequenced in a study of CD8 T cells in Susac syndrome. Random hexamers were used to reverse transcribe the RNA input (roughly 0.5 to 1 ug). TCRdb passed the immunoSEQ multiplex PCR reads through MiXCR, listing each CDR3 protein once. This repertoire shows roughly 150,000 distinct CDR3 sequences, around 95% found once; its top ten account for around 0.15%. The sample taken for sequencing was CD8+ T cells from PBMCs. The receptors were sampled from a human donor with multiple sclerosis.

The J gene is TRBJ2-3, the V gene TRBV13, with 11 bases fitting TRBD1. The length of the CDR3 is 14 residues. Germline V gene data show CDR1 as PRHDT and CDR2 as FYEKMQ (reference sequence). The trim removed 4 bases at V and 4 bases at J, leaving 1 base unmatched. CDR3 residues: CASSSGQGADTQYF. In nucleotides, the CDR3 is TGTGCCAGCAGCTCGGGACAGGGGGCAGATACGCAGTATTTT.

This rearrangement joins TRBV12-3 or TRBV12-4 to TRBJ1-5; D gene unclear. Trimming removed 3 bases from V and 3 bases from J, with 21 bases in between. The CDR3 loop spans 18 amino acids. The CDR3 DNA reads TGTGCCAGCAGTTTCACCCCCGAGACAACCTCTCACAATCAGCCCCAGCATTTT. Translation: CASSFTPETTSHNQPQHF.

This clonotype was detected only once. DNA of the CDR3: TGCGCCAGCAGCCACCGGACAGGTTCTCCCTACGAGCAGTACGTC. Its translation: CASSHRTGSPYEQYV. This chain joins TRBV4-1 and TRBJ2-7; 7 bases are a match to TRBD1. The CDR3 is made up of 15 amino acids. Germline trimming cut 3 bases from V and 2 bases from J; bases unmatched to any gene: 7. Germline values: CDR1 MGHRA, CDR2 YSYEKL.

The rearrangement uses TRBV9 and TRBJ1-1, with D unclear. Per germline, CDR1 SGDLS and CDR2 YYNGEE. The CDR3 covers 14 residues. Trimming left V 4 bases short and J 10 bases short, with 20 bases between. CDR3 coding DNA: TGTGCCAGCAGCCCGAGGACGGGGATCACGGGAGCTTTCTTT. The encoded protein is CASSPRTGITGAFF.

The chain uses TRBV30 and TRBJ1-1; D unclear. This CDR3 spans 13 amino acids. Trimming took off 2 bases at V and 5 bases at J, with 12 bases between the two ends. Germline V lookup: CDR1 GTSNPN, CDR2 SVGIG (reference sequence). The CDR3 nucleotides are TGTGCCTGGAGTAGGGATGACCTAACTGAAGCTTTCTTT. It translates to CAWSRDDLTEAFF.

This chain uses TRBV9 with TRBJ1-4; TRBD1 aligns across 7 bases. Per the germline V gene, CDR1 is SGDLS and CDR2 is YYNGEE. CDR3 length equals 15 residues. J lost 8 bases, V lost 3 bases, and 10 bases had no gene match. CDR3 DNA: TGTGCCAGCAGCGGAACAGGGGTAATTACGGAAAAACTGTTTTTT. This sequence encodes CASSGTGVITEKLFF.

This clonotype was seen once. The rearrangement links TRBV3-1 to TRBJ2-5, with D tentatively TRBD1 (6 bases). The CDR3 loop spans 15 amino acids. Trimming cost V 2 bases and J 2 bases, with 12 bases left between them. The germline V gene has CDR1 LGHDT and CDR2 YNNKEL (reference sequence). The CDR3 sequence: CASSQQIGQQETQYF. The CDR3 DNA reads TGTGCCAGCAGCCAACAAATAGGACAGCAAGAGACCCAGTACTTC.

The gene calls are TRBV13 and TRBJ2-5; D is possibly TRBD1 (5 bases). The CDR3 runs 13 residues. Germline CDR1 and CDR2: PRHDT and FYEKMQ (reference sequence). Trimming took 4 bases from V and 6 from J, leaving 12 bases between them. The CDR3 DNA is TGTGCCAGCAGCTCTAGGGGCCAGAAGACCCAGTACTTC. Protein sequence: CASSSRGQKTQYF.

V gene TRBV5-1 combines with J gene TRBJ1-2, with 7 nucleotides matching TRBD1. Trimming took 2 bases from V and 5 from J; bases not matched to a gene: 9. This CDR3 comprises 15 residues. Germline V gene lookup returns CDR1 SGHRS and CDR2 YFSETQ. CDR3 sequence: CASSLSERGLYGYTF. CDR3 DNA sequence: TGCGCCAGCAGCTTATCTGAAAGGGGGCTGTATGGCTACACCTTC.